This TCR beta chain was profiled in a study of blood T cell repertoires in COVID-19. Across the whole study: Nucleic acid was either cDNA or gDNA, and it came from T cells, B-cell-depleted T cells, or PBMCs.

The study recruited people aged roughly 18 to 100 years across about 25 US areas. Clinical history reported by participants formed the basis on which cohorts were assigned. Assay: immunoSEQ multiplex PCR; the TCRdb copy retains only in-frame clones and omits some. The sample has hundreds of thousands of clones, approximately 92% seen once. The CDR3 is made up of 17 amino acids. J lost 6 bases, V lost 0 bases, and 8 bases had no gene match. The germline CDR1 and CDR2 sequences are SGHTA and FQGTGA. The chain has TRBV7-3 and TRBJ2-1, with 10 positions matching TRBD2. The TCR was taken from a man under 40 who had recovered from COVID-19. Sequenced material: PBMCs or T cells enriched from blood (not recorded which). Written as DNA, the CDR3 is TGTGCCAGCAGCTTAACTGCTAGCGGGAGAAGTTTCAATGAGCAGTTCTTC. As protein: CASSLTASGRSFNEQFF.